Listed below are T cell receptor beta chains from one sample, sequenced in a study of human T cells and chemical hapten exposure. TCRdb redid the calling of the RACE reads with MiXCR, one entry per CDR3 protein. In the table there are about 110,000 distinct CDR3 sequences, roughly a tenth of which are singletons. The input for sequencing was whole blood, taken in connection with sensitization to the hapten diphenylcyclopropenone (DPC). These receptors were collected from a woman aged 40 to 50 with alopecia areata. Some clones in this sample may be carry-over from other donors' samples. CDR3s include the opening cysteine and the closing phenylalanine or tryptophan. The D gene is left open where the match is weak. A clone size is listed for some rows: how often the clone was seen (once, few, many), or a class if it is expanded.

cdr3_length,v_call,j_call,d_call,clone_size,cdr3_nt,cdr3_aa
14,TRBV14,TRBJ2-5,.,.,TGTGCCAGCAGCCAAGTGGACTGGCAAGAGACCCAGTACTTC,CASSQVDWQETQYF
11,TRBV12-3/TRBV12-4,TRBJ1-2,.,many,TGTGCCAGCAGCAGAAGTGACGGCTACACCTTC,CASSRSDGYTF
13,TRBV6-1,TRBJ2-5,.,few,TGTGCCAGCAGTGGGATAGGGCAAGAGACCCAGTACTTC,CASSGIGQETQYF
15,TRBV7-2,TRBJ2-3,TRBD2,few,TGTGCCAGCAGCCCGGGACTAGCGGGGTTAGATACGCAGTATTTT,CASSPGLAGLDTQYF
18,TRBV27,TRBJ1-1,TRBD1,many,TGTGCCAGCAGCTACTCTCGACAGGGAAAAACCATGAACACTGAAGCTTTCTTT,CASSYSRQGKTMNTEAFF
13,TRBV29-1,TRBJ1-1,.,many,TGCAGCGTTGGGCTATATGAGAACACTGAAGCTTTCTTT,CSVGLYENTEAFF
15,TRBV12-3/TRBV12-4,TRBJ2-3,.,few,TGTGCCAGCAGGGGTACACAGGGTCGCCCAGATACGCAGTATTTT,CASRGTQGRPDTQYF
11,TRBV28,TRBJ2-3,.,many,TGTGCCAGCGGCCAATCAGATACGCAGTATTTT,CASGQSDTQYF
16,TRBV9,TRBJ2-1,TRBD1,.,TGTGCCAGCAGCGTAGCAGGACAGGGACCCTACAATGAGCAGTTCTTC,CASSVAGQGPYNEQFF
15,TRBV6-2/TRBV6-3,TRBJ1-6,.,many,TGTGCCAGCAGTAGGACAAGCTCCTATAATTCACCCCTCCACTTT,CASSRTSSYNSPLHF
16,TRBV7-9,TRBJ2-7,TRBD1,few,TGTGCCAGCAGCCCGGACTTAGACAGGGGGCCATACGAGCAGTACTTC,CASSPDLDRGPYEQYF
15,TRBV20-1,TRBJ2-2,TRBD1,.,TGCAGTGCTAGAGCCGGGACAGGGATCACCGGGGAGCTGTTTTTT,CSARAGTGITGELFF
15,TRBV7-2,TRBJ2-2,.,few,TGTGCCAGCAGCCCCCACTCAATAGGGGTAGGGGAGCTGTTTTTT,CASSPHSIGVGELFF
12,TRBV7-2,TRBJ1-2,.,many,TGTGCCAGCAGCCCCGTCGAATATGGCTACACCTTC,CASSPVEYGYTF
15,TRBV5-5,TRBJ1-3,.,few,TGTGCCAGCAGCTTAGGGGTGCTCCCTGGAAACACCATATATTTT,CASSLGVLPGNTIYF
16,TRBV20-1,TRBJ1-5,.,many,TGCAGTGCAGAAGCCTTCGGGGGGCATAGCAATCAGCCCCAGCATTTT,CSAEAFGGHSNQPQHF
15,TRBV5-1,TRBJ2-1,TRBD1,many,TGCGCCAGCAGCTTGGCGGGACAGACAGACAATGAGCAGTTCTTC,CASSLAGQTDNEQFF
16,TRBV13,TRBJ2-5,TRBD1,many,TGTGCCAGCAGCCCCACGACAGGGGCCCAAGAAGAGACCCAGTACTTC,CASSPTTGAQEETQYF